The 11 T cell receptor beta chains below come from one sample, sequenced in a study of identical twins. TCRdb passed the 5' RACE reads through MiXCR, listing each CDR3 protein once. Here the sample spans about 810,000 distinct CDR3 sequences, approximately 13% being singletons. In addition, the sample was reused for a study of yellow fever vaccine responses in identical twins.

Sample: PBMCs. The origin of the receptors is a young woman in good health.

The chain carries TRBV11-2 and TRBJ2-1, with 7 positions matching TRBD1. The CDR3 totals 14 residues. Trimming removed 5 bases from V and 4 bases from J; junction bases left unmatched: 5. Per the germline V gene, CDR1 is SGHAT and CDR2 is FQNNGV. Written as DNA, the CDR3 is TGTGCCAGCAGCGACCGACAGGGTTACAATGAGCAGTTCTTC. As protein: CASSDRQGYNEQFF.

The chain is built from TRBV25-1 and TRBJ1-6; the match to TRBD1 covers 8 bases. The V and J ends lost 7 bases and 7 bases, in that order; junction bases with no gene match: 6. This CDR3 has 14 residues. Germline CDR1 is MGHDK and CDR2 is SYGVNS. In nucleotides, the CDR3 is TGTGCCAGCAATTACGACAGGGGAAATTCACCCCTCCACTTT. Encoded protein: CASNYDRGNSPLHF.

In its sample, this clonotype was seen a few times. The V and J genes are TRBV9 and TRBJ2-1; possible D gene TRBD2, 6 bases. The CDR3 consists of 15 residues. Germline V gene lookup returns CDR1 SGDLS and CDR2 YYNGEE. V was pared by 0 bases and J by 4 bases, with 11 bases between. This CDR3 reads CASSVGGLDYNEQFF. CDR3 in DNA: TGTGCCAGCAGCGTAGGGGGACTGGATTACAATGAGCAGTTCTTC.

This clonotype was observed at least ten times. The chain carries TRBV15 and TRBJ2-7; TRBD2 agrees at 7 bases. This CDR3 contains 17 residues. V trimming: 1 base; J trimming: 0 bases; junction bases outside the gene matches: 9. Germline V gene lookup returns CDR1 LNHNV and CDR2 YYDKDF (reference sequence). The CDR3 here is CATSRVRGAGSSYEQYF. CDR3 sequence (DNA): TGTGCCACCAGCAGAGTTAGGGGAGCGGGGAGCTCCTACGAGCAGTACTTC. Looking up the rest from reference TRBV15 and TRBJ2-7 gives the full variable domain: DAMVIQNPRYQVTQFGKPVTLSCSQTLNHNVMYWYQQKSSQAPKLLFHYYDKDFNNEADTPDNFQSRRPNTSFCFLDIRSPGLGDTAMYLCATSRVRGAGSSYEQYFGPGTRLTVT.

This clonotype has more than one count but fewer than ten. This chain connects TRBV25-1 to TRBJ1-2, with a tentative D call TRBD1 (5 bases). V lost 7 bases to trimming and J lost 6 bases, with 15 bases between them. This CDR3 is built from 13 residues. Germline lookup yields CDR1 MGHDK and CDR2 SYGVNS. The CDR3 protein is CASTSGTHDGYTF. CDR3 nucleotide sequence: TGTGCCAGCACCTCCGGGACGCACGATGGCTACACCTTC.

This chain connects TRBV20-1 to TRBJ2-1, with TRBD2 matching over 12 bases. This CDR3 is built from 19 residues. The germline V gene encodes CDR1 DFQATT and CDR2 SNEGSKA (reference sequence). Germline trimming cut 2 bases from V and 1 base from J; bases unmatched to any gene: 12. CDR3 protein: CSARLDPSGRALSYNEQFF. The CDR3 nucleotides are TGCAGTGCTAGACTAGACCCTAGCGGGAGGGCCTTATCCTACAATGAGCAGTTCTTC.

V gene TRBV20-1 combines with J gene TRBJ1-1; D may be TRBD1 (5 bases). The CDR3 runs to 17 residues. Trimming left V 5 bases short and J 1 base short, with 23 bases between. CDR1 and CDR2 from the germline V gene are DFQATT and SNEGSKA (reference sequence). The CDR3, as DNA: TGCAGTGCTTCCGGAGTAGGGGCGCGGGCCCAGAACACTGAAGCTTTCTTT. Its protein is CSASGVGARAQNTEAFF.

The chain has TRBV6-5 and TRBJ2-7; D is perhaps TRBD2 (7 bases). CDR3 size: 15 residues. Germline V lookup: CDR1 MNHEY, CDR2 SVGAGI. V lost 4 bases and J 2 bases, leaving 15 bases between the germline ends. The CDR3 nucleotides are TGTGCCAGCAGTTCCGTCGGGGGGCCAACCTACGAGCAGTACTTC. This encodes CASSSVGGPTYEQYF.

This clonotype was picked up many times. The chain couples TRBV20-1 to TRBJ1-1; maybe TRBD1 (6 bases). The CDR3 is made up of 13 amino acids. The V gene's germline CDR1 is DFQATT and CDR2 SNEGSKA (reference sequence). V was pared by 7 bases and J by 5 bases, with 17 bases between. The CDR3 DNA reads as TGCAGTGTTGGGGGGGCACGAAGTACTGAAGCTTTCTTT. This codes for CSVGGARSTEAFF.

Only a few counts were recorded for this clonotype. The chain links TRBV12-3 or TRBV12-4 to TRBJ2-2, with 9 bases matching TRBD1. This CDR3 spans 16 amino acids. V lost 7 bases to trimming and J lost 1 base; unmatched junction nucleotides: 7. The CDR3 nucleotides are TGTGCCAGCACTAGGCGGGGACAGGGGAACACCGGGGAGCTGTTTTTT. This codes for CASTRRGQGNTGELFF.

This clonotype has just a few counts. This rearrangement joins TRBV12-3 or TRBV12-4 to TRBJ2-1, with TRBD2 as a possible D gene (6 bases). The CDR3 contains 17 residues. V lost 1 base and J 4 bases, leaving 17 bases between the germline ends. The CDR3 region is CASSLGPGFGTYNEQFF. The DNA for the CDR3 is TGTGCCAGCAGTTTAGGGCCAGGGTTTGGGACTTACAATGAGCAGTTCTTC.